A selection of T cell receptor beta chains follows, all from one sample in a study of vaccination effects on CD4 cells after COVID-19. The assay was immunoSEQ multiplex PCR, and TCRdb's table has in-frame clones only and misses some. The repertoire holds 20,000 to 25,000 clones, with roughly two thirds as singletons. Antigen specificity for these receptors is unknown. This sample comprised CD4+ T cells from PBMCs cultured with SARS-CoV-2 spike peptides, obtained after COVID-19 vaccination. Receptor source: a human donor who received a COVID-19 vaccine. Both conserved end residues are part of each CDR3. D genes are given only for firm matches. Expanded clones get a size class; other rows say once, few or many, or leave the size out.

CDR3nt: TGTGCCAGCAGCAAGGAAAGACCTTCCTATAATTCACCCCTCCACTTT
CDR3aa: CASSKERPSYNSPLHF
j_gene: TRBJ1-6
d_gene: NA
abundance: NA
v_gene: TRBV2

CDR3nt: TGTGCCAGCAGTTCAGGACAGGGACGATATGGCTACACCTTC
CDR3aa: CASSSGQGRYGYTF
j_gene: TRBJ1-2
d_gene: TRBD1
abundance: NA
v_gene: TRBV28

CDR3nt: TGTGCCAGCAGCTTAGGAGGGACGGAAAATTTGAACACTGAAGCTTTCTTT
CDR3aa: CASSLGGTENLNTEAFF
j_gene: TRBJ1-1
d_gene: NA
abundance: NA
v_gene: TRBV7-9

CDR3nt: TGCGCCAGCAGCCCGGGGACAGCAAACACCGGGGAGCTGTTTTTT
CDR3aa: CASSPGTANTGELFF
j_gene: TRBJ2-2
d_gene: TRBD1
abundance: few
v_gene: TRBV4-1

CDR3nt: TGTGCCAGCAGCTTAGCGCAGGGGGTGAGGGAAGCTTTCTTT
CDR3aa: CASSLAQGVREAFF
j_gene: TRBJ1-1
d_gene: TRBD1
abundance: NA
v_gene: TRBV7-9

CDR3nt: TGTGCCAGCTCACCCAGTTTCGACGGCACAGATACGCAGTATTTT
CDR3aa: CASSPSFDGTDTQYF
j_gene: TRBJ2-3
d_gene: NA
abundance: NA
v_gene: TRBV18

CDR3nt: TGTGCCAGCAGTGTAGCCCGTTATAGTGGGGCGACAGATACGCAGTATTTT
CDR3aa: CASSVARYSGATDTQYF
j_gene: TRBJ2-3
d_gene: NA
abundance: few
v_gene: TRBV6-1

CDR3nt: TGTGCCACCAGGGGCACGTTTGTTGGTGGCTACACCTTC
CDR3aa: CATRGTFVGGYTF
j_gene: TRBJ1-2
d_gene: NA
abundance: NA
v_gene: TRBV2

CDR3nt: TGTGCCAGCAGTGAAGTTGGGTGGCTGAACACTGAAGCTTTCTTT
CDR3aa: CASSEVGWLNTEAFF
j_gene: TRBJ1-1
d_gene: NA
abundance: NA
v_gene: TRBV2

CDR3nt: TGTGCCAGCAGAAAAGGACAGAGCACAGATACGCAGTATTTT
CDR3aa: CASRKGQSTDTQYF
j_gene: TRBJ2-3
d_gene: NA
abundance: NA
v_gene: TRBV7-2

CDR3nt: TGTGCCAGCAGCTTATCTGGCCAGGGGTTTTATGATGGCTACACCTTC
CDR3aa: CASSLSGQGFYDGYTF
j_gene: TRBJ1-2
d_gene: NA
abundance: NA
v_gene: TRBV7-2

CDR3nt: TGTGCCAGCAGCTTAGACAGGGGAGGCAATCAGCCCCAGCATTTT
CDR3aa: CASSLDRGGNQPQHF
j_gene: TRBJ1-5
d_gene: NA
abundance: NA
v_gene: TRBV11-2

CDR3nt: TGCGCCAGCAGCTTGAGGGGGGATGTCAATCAGCCCCAGCATTTT
CDR3aa: CASSLRGDVNQPQHF
j_gene: TRBJ1-5
d_gene: NA
abundance: NA
v_gene: TRBV5-1

CDR3nt: TGTGCCAGCAGCTTAGGCCTAGGGACAACGGCTTTCTTT
CDR3aa: CASSLGLGTTAFF
j_gene: TRBJ1-1
d_gene: NA
abundance: NA
v_gene: TRBV7-2

CDR3nt: TGTGCCAGTAGCGAGGCCTTCTCTGGAAACACCATATATTTT
CDR3aa: CASSEAFSGNTIYF
j_gene: TRBJ1-3
d_gene: NA
abundance: NA
v_gene: TRBV19

CDR3nt: TGTGCCAGCAGTTTTAGGGGGGCCTTGGGCTACACCTTC
CDR3aa: CASSFRGALGYTF
j_gene: TRBJ1-2
d_gene: NA
abundance: medium-sized
v_gene: TRBV12-3/TRBV12-4

CDR3nt: TGTGCCAGCAGTTTATCGGGAAACCAGAACTATGGCTACACCTTC
CDR3aa: CASSLSGNQNYGYTF
j_gene: TRBJ1-2
d_gene: NA
abundance: NA
v_gene: TRBV28

CDR3nt: TGTGCCAGCAGCTTAGCGTCATGGACTAGCTTGATGTATGAGCAGTTCTTC
CDR3aa: CASSLASWTSLMYEQFF
j_gene: TRBJ2-1
d_gene: TRBD2
abundance: NA
v_gene: TRBV7-9

CDR3nt: TGTGCCAGCAGTTTAAGGGACAGGGACGAGCAGTACTTC
CDR3aa: CASSLRDRDEQYF
j_gene: TRBJ2-7
d_gene: TRBD1
abundance: NA
v_gene: TRBV27